Here is one TCR beta chain with its context. Possible read error: a much larger clone is one base away. Germline V CDR1 and CDR2: MNHEY, SMNVEV (reference sequence). V shed 7 bases and J shed 2 bases, with 14 bases lying between them. The length of the CDR3 is 14 residues. Stable Graves' hyperthyroidism denoted no ophthalmopathy progression over 18 months. This specimen comes from a study of T cells in Graves' hyperthyroidism and ophthalmopathy. Study background: Initial diagnosis, before any treatment, was when peripheral blood was collected.

RNA transcripts were the template for amplifying TCR beta CDR3 regions. A first-round RT-PCR of the TCR CDR3 used the HTBI primer set. TCRdb reprocessed the multiplex PCR reads via MiXCR and lists one record per CDR3 protein. The sample consists of some 300,000 distinct CDR3 sequences, approximately 15% of them appearing once. This TCR derives from a woman aged 40-49 years with Graves' hyperthyroidism. V gene TRBV27 combines with J gene TRBJ1-1; TRBD1 might be the D (5 bases). Material for sequencing was blood. Written as DNA, the CDR3 is TGTGCCAGCAATACCGATCAGGGTAACACTGAAGCTTTCTTT. Residues: CASNTDQGNTEAFF.